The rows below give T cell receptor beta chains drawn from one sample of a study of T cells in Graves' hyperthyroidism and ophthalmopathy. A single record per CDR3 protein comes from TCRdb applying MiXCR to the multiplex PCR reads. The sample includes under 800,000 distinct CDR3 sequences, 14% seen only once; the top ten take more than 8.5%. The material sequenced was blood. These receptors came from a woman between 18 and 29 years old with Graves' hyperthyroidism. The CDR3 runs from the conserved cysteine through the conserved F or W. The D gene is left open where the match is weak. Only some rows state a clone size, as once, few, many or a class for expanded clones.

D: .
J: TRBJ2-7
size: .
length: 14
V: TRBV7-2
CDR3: CASSLVSQIYEQYF
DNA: TGTGCCAGCAGCTTAGTGTCACAGATCTACGAGCAGTACTTC

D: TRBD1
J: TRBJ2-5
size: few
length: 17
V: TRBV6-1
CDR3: CASSWGRATGAYETQYF
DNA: TGTGCCAGCAGTTGGGGCCGGGCGACAGGGGCATACGAGACCCAGTACTTC

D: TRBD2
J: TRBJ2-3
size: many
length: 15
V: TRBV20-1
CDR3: CSAKGTSGRTDTQYF
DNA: TGCAGTGCTAAGGGGACTAGCGGGCGCACAGATACGCAGTATTTT

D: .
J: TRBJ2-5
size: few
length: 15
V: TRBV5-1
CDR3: CASSLVGGIQETQYF
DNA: TGCGCCAGCAGCTTGGTCGGCGGAATTCAAGAGACCCAGTACTTC

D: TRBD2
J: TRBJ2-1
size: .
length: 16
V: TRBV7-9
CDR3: CASSSSTSGSLNEQFF
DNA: TGTGCCAGCAGCTCCTCGACTAGCGGGAGCCTGAATGAGCAGTTCTTC

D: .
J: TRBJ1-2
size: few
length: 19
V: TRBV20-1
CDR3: CSARQPHDFSPRAFYGYTF
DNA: TGCAGTGCTAGACAGCCCCATGATTTTTCCCCGCGAGCATTTTATGGCTACACCTTC

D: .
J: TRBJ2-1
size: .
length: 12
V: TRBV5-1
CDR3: CASSPKYPALFF
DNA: TGCGCCAGCAGCCCGAAGTACCCAGCCTTGTTCTTC

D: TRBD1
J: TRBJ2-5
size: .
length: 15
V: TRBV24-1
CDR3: CATSEGDRGGETQYF
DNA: TGTGCCACCAGTGAAGGGGACAGGGGGGGGGAGACCCAGTACTTC

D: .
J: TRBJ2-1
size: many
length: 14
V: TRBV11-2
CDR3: CASTSTAAYNEQFF
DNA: TGTGCCAGCACCTCAACAGCGGCCTACAATGAGCAGTTCTTC

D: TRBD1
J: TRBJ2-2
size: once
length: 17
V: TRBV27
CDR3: CASSPMKTGQSRGELFF
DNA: TGTGCCAGCAGCCCTATGAAGACAGGGCAGAGCCGCGGGGAGCTGTTTTTT

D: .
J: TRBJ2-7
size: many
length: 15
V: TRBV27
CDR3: CASSFRYGLNYEQYF
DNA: TGTGCCAGCAGTTTCAGGTACGGACTGAACTACGAGCAGTACTTC

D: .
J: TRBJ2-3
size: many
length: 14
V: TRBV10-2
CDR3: CASSDLGGSDTQYF
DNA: TGCGCCAGCAGTGATTTGGGGGGCTCAGATACGCAGTATTTT

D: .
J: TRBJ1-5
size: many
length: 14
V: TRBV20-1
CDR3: CSAPMGEGNQPQHF
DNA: TGCAGTGCTCCCATGGGGGAGGGCAATCAGCCCCAGCATTTT

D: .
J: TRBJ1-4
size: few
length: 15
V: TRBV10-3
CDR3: CAISESVGTNEKLFF
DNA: TGTGCCATCAGTGAGTCAGTGGGAACTAATGAAAAACTGTTTTTT

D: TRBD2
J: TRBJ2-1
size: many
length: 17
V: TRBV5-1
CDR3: CASSSHSGRSAYNEQFF
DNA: TGCGCCAGCAGTTCCCATAGCGGGAGGTCCGCTTACAATGAGCAGTTCTTC

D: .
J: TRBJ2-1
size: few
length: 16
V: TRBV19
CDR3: CASSLYRDSIYNEQFF
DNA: TGTGCCAGTAGTCTTTATCGGGACTCGATCTACAATGAGCAGTTCTTC

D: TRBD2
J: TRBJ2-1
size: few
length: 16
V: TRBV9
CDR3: CASSVEGSGPYNEQFF
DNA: TGTGCCAGCAGCGTAGAAGGTAGCGGGCCCTACAATGAGCAGTTCTTC

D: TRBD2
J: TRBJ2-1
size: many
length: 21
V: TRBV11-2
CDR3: CASSFPTQGAASGRTYNEQFF
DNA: TGTGCCAGCAGCTTCCCCACGCAGGGGGCGGCTAGCGGGAGGACCTACAATGAGCAGTTCTTC

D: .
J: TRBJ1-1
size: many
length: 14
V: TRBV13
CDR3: CASSSQGMNTEAFF
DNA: TGTGCCAGCAGCTCACAGGGAATGAACACTGAAGCTTTCTTT

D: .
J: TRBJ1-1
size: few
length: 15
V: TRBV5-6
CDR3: CASSPRGIRYTEAFF
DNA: TGTGCCAGCAGCCCCAGAGGGATCAGGTACACTGAAGCTTTCTTT

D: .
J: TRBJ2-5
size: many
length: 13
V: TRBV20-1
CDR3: CSATTSGQETQYF
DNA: TGCAGTGCAACCACCTCGGGCCAGGAGACCCAGTACTTC

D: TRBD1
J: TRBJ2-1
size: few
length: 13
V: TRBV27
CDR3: CASSSLQGYEQFF
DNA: TGTGCCAGCAGTTCCCTACAGGGGTATGAGCAGTTCTTC

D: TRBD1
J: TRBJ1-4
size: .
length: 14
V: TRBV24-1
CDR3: CAATGQDPNEKLFF
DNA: TGTGCCGCGACTGGACAGGACCCTAATGAAAAACTGTTTTTT

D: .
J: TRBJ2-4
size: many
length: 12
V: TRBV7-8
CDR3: CASSTGVHIQYF
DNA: TGTGCCAGCAGCACCGGAGTGCACATTCAGTACTTC

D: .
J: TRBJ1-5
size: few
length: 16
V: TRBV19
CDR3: CASSIVRGLSSQPQHF
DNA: TGTGCCAGTAGTATAGTGAGGGGACTTAGCTCTCAGCCCCAGCATTTT

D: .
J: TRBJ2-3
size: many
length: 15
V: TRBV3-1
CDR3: CASSQDGWDTDTQYF
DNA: TGTGCCAGCAGCCAAGATGGGTGGGACACAGATACGCAGTATTTT

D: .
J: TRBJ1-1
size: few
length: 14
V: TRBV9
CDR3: CASSVGSGDEEAFF
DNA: TGTGCCAGCAGCGTAGGTTCAGGGGACGAAGAAGCTTTCTTT

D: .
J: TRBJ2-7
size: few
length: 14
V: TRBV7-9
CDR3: CASSLVRDFYEQYF
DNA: TGTGCCAGCAGCTTAGTGCGGGACTTCTACGAGCAGTACTTC

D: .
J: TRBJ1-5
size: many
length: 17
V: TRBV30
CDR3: CAWSVPQGTFDNQPQHF
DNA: TGTGCCTGGAGTGTACCCCAGGGTACCTTCGACAATCAGCCCCAGCATTTT

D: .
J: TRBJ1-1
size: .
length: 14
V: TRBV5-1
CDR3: CASSSSRGRAEAFF
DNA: TGCGCCAGCAGCTCAAGTCGGGGGAGGGCTGAAGCTTTCTTT

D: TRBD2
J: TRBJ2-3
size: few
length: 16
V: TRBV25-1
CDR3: CASSDPTSGSTDTQYF
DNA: TGTGCCAGCAGTGACCCGACTAGCGGTAGCACAGATACGCAGTATTTT

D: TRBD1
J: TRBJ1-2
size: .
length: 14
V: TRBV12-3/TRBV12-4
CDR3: CASRSGQTNYGYTF
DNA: TGTGCCAGCAGGTCGGGACAGACTAACTATGGCTACACCTTC

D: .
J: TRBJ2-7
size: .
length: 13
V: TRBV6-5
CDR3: CASSYDPSYEQYF
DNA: TGTGCCAGCAGTTACGACCCCTCCTACGAGCAGTACTTC

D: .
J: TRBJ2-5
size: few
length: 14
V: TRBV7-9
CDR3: CASRPRGNQETQYF
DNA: TGTGCCAGCAGACCCAGGGGAAATCAGGAGACCCAGTACTTC

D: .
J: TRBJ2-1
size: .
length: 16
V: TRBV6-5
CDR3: CASSFFPGRALNEQFF
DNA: TGTGCCAGCAGTTTCTTCCCGGGACGAGCCCTTAATGAGCAGTTCTTC

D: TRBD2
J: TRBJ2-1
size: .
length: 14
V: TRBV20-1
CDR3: CSASDLAGVNEQFF
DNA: TGCAGTGCTAGTGACCTAGCGGGAGTGAATGAGCAGTTCTTC

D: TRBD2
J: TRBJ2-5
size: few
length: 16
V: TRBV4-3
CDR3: CASSQDRLAGWETQYF
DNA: TGCGCCAGCAGCCAAGATCGACTAGCCGGTTGGGAGACCCAGTACTTC

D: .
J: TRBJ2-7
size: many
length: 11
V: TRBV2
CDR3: CASNGYDEQYF
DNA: TGTGCCAGCAATGGGTACGACGAGCAGTACTTC

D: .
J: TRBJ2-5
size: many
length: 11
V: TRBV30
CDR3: CAWMGQETQYF
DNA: TGTGCCTGGATGGGCCAGGAGACCCAGTACTTC

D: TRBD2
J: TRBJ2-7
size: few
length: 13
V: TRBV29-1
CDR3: CSVRTSGINEQYF
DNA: TGCAGCGTGAGGACTAGCGGGATCAACGAGCAGTACTTC

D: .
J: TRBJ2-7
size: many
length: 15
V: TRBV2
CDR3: CASSDGGTTPYEQYF
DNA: TGTGCCAGCAGTGACGGCGGGACAACACCGTACGAGCAGTACTTC

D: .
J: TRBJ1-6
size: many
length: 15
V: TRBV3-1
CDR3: CASSHGPGANSPLHF
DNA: TGTGCCAGCAGCCACGGCCCAGGGGCTAATTCACCCCTCCACTTT

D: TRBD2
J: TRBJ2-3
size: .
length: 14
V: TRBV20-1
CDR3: CSARGGGGSDTQYF
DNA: TGCAGTGCTAGAGGGGGGGGGGGGTCAGATACGCAGTATTTT

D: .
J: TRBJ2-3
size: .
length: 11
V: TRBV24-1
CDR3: CATVGLDTQYF
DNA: TGTGCCACCGTGGGGTTGGATACGCAGTATTTT

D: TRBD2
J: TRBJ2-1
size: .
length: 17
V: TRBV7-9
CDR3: CASRPSGGGLASNEQFF
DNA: TGTGCCAGCAGACCCTCGGGTGGGGGACTAGCGTCCAATGAGCAGTTCTTC

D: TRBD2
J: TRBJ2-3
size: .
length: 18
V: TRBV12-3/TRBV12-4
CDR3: CASSSPGGLAVGTDTQYF
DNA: TGTGCCAGCAGTTCCCCGGGGGGACTAGCGGTGGGCACAGATACGCAGTATTTT

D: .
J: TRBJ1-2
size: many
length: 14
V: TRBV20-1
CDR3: CSARVRQGVGGYTF
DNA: TGCAGTGCTAGAGTACGGCAGGGTGTAGGGGGCTACACCTTC

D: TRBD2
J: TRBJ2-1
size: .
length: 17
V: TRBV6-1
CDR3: CASSVLLAGGRLGEQFF
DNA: TGTGCCAGCAGTGTCTTACTAGCGGGAGGGCGGTTGGGTGAGCAGTTCTTC

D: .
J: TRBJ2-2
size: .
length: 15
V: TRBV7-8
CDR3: CASSLVSPNTGELFF
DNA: TGTGCCAGCAGCTTAGTGTCACCGAACACCGGGGAGCTGTTTTTT

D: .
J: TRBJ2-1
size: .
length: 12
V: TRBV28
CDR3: CASAANYNEQFF
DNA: TGTGCCAGCGCGGCCAACTACAATGAGCAGTTCTTC

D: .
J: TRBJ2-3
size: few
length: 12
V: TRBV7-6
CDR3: CASTDRTDTQYF
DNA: TGTGCCAGCACAGATAGGACAGATACGCAGTATTTT

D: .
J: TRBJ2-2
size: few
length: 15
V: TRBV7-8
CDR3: CASSFWGASAGELFF
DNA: TGTGCCAGCAGCTTCTGGGGGGCGAGTGCCGGGGAGCTGTTTTTT

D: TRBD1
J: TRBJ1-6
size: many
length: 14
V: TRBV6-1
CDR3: CASSPTGANSPLHF
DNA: TGTGCCAGCAGTCCCACAGGGGCGAATTCACCCCTCCACTTT

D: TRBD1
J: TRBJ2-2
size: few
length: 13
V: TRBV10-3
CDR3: CATQGAGTGELFF
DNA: TGTGCCACACAGGGGGCTGGGACCGGGGAGCTGTTTTTT

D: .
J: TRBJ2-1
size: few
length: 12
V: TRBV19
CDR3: CASSITDNEQFF
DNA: TGTGCCAGTAGTATCACAGACAATGAGCAGTTCTTC

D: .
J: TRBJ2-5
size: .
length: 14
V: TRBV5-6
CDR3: CASSLGALGETQYF
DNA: TGTGCCAGCAGCTTGGGGGCGCTGGGAGAGACCCAGTACTTC

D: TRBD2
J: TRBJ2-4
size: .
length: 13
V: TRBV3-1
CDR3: CASTPLGGGIQYF
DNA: TGTGCCAGCACCCCCTTGGGGGGGGGCATTCAGTACTTC

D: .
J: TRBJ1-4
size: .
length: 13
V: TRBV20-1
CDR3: CSARVGGEEKLFF
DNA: TGCAGTGCTAGAGTTGGGGGCGAGGAAAAACTGTTTTTT

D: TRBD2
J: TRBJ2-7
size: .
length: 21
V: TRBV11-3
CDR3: CASSGPGAGGETTLLSYEQYF
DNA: TGTGCCAGCAGTGGGCCCGGAGCGGGAGGGGAGACGACTCTCCTCTCCTACGAGCAGTACTTC

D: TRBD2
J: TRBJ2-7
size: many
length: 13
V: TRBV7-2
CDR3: CASSLLSGSEQYF
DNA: TGTGCCAGCAGCCTGCTTAGCGGGAGCGAGCAGTACTTC